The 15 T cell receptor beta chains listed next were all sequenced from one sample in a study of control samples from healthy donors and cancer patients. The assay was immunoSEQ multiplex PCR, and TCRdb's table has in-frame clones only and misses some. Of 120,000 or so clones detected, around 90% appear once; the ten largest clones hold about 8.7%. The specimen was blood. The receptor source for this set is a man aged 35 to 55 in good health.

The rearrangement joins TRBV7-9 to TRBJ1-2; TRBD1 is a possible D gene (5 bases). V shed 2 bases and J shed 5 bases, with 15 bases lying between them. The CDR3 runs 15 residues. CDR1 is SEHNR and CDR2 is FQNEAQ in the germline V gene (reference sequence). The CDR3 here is CASSLNRDGMYGYTF. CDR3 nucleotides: TGTGCCAGCAGCTTAAACCGGGACGGAATGTATGGCTACACCTTC.

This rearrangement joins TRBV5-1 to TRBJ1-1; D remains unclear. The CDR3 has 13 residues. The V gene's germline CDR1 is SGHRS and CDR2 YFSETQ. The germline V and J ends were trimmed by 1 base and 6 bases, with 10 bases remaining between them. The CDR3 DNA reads TGCGCCAGCAGCTTGAACAGCGGTGCTGAAGCTTTCTTT. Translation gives CASSLNSGAEAFF. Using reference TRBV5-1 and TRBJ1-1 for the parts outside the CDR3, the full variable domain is KAGVTQTPRYLIKTRGQQVTLSCSPISGHRSVSWYQQTPGQGLQFLFEYFSETQRNKGNFPGRFSGRQFSNSRSEMNVSTLELGDSALYLCASSLNSGAEAFFGQGTRLTVV.

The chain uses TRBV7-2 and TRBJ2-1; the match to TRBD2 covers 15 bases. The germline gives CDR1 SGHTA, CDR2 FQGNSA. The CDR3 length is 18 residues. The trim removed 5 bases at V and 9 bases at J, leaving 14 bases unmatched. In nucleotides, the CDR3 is TGTGCCAGCAGCACCGCCCGGACTAGCGGGGGGGCACGGGGTGAGCAGTTCTTC. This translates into CASSTARTSGGARGEQFF.

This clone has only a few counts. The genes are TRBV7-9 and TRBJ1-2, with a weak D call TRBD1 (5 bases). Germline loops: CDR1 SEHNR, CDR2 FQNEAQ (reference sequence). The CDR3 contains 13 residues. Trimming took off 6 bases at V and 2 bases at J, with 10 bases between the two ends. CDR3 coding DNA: TGTGCCAGCAGGTCGACAGCGAACTATGGCTACACCTTC. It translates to CASRSTANYGYTF.

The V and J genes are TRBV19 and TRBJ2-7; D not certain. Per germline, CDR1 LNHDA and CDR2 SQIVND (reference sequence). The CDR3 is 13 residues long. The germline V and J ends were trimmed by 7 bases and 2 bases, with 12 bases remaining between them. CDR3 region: CASIPQAPYEQYF. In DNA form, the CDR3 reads TGTGCCAGTATCCCGCAGGCTCCCTACGAGCAGTACTTC.

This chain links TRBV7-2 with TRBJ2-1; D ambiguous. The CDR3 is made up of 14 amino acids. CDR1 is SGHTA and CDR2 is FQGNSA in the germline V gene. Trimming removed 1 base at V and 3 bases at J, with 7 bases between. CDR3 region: CASSLDNGYNEQFF. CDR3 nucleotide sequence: TGTGCCAGCAGCTTAGATAATGGCTACAATGAGCAGTTCTTC. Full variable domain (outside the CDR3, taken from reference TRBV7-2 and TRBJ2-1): GAGVSQSPSNKVTEKGKDVELRCDPISGHTALYWYRQSLGQGLEFLIYFQGNSAPDKSGLPSDRFSAERTGGSVSTLTIQRTQQEDSAVYLCASSLDNGYNEQFFGPGTRLTVL.

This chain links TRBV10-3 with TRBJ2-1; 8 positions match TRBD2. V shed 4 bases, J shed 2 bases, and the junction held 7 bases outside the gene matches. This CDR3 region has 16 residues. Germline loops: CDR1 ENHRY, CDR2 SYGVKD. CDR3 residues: CAISGGISGAYNEQFF. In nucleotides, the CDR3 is TGTGCCATCAGTGGGGGGATTAGCGGGGCCTACAATGAGCAGTTCTTC.

The CDR3 nucleotides read TGCAGCGGCACGACAGTCTATGGCTACACCTTC. Encoded protein: CSGTTVYGYTF. V is TRBV29-1 and J is TRBJ1-2; a weak D match, TRBD1 (5 bases). Trimming removed 7 bases from V and 4 bases from J, with 10 bases in between. CDR1 is SQVTM and CDR2 is ANQGSEA in the germline V gene. The CDR3 totals 11 residues.

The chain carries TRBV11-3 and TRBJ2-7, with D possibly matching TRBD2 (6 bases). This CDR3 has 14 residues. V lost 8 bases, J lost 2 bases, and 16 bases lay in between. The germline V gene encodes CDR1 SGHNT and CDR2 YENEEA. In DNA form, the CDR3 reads TGTGCCAGCGCCGTGCAGGGAGGCACCTACGAGCAGTACTTC. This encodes CASAVQGGTYEQYF.

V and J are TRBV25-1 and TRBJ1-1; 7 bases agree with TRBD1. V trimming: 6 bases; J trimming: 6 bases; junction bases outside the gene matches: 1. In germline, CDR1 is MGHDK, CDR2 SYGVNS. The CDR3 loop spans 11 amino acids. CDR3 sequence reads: CASRTGSEAFF. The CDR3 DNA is TGTGCCAGCAGGACAGGGTCTGAAGCTTTCTTT.

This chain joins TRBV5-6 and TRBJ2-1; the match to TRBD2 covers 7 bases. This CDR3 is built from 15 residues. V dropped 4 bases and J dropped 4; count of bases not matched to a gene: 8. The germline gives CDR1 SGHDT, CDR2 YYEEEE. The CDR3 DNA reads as TGTGCCAGCAGCCCAAGGTGGGAGGGTTACAATGAGCAGTTCTTC. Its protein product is CASSPRWEGYNEQFF. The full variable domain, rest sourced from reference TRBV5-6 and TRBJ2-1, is DAGVTQSPTHLIKTRGQQVTLRCSPKSGHDTVSWYQQALGQGPQFIFQYYEEEERQRGNFPDRFSGHQFPNYSSELNVNALLLGDSALYLCASSPRWEGYNEQFFGPGTRLTVL.

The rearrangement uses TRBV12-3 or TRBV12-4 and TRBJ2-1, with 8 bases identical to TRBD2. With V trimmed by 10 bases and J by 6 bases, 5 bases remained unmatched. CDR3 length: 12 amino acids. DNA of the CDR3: TGTGCCACGGGGGGGTACGGCAATGAGCAGTTCTTC. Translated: CATGGYGNEQFF.

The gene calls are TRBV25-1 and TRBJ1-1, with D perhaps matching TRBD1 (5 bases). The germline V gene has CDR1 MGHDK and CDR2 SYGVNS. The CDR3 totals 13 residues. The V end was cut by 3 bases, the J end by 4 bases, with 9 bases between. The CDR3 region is CASSEPGVTEAFF. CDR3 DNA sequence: TGTGCCAGCAGTGAGCCGGGGGTCACTGAAGCTTTCTTT.

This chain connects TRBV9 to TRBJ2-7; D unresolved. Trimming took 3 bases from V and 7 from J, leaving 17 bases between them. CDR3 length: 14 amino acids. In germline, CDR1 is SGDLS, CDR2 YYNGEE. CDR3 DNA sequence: TGTGCCAGCAGCGGGCGTTTAGCCCCCCAAGAGCAGTACTTC. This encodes CASSGRLAPQEQYF.

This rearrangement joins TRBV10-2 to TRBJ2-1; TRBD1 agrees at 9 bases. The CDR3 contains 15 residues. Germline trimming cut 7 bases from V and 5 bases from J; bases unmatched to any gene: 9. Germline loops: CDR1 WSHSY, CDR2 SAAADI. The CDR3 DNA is TGCGCCAGCATTGCTGGGACAGGGATCCACAATGAGCAGTTCTTC. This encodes CASIAGTGIHNEQFF.